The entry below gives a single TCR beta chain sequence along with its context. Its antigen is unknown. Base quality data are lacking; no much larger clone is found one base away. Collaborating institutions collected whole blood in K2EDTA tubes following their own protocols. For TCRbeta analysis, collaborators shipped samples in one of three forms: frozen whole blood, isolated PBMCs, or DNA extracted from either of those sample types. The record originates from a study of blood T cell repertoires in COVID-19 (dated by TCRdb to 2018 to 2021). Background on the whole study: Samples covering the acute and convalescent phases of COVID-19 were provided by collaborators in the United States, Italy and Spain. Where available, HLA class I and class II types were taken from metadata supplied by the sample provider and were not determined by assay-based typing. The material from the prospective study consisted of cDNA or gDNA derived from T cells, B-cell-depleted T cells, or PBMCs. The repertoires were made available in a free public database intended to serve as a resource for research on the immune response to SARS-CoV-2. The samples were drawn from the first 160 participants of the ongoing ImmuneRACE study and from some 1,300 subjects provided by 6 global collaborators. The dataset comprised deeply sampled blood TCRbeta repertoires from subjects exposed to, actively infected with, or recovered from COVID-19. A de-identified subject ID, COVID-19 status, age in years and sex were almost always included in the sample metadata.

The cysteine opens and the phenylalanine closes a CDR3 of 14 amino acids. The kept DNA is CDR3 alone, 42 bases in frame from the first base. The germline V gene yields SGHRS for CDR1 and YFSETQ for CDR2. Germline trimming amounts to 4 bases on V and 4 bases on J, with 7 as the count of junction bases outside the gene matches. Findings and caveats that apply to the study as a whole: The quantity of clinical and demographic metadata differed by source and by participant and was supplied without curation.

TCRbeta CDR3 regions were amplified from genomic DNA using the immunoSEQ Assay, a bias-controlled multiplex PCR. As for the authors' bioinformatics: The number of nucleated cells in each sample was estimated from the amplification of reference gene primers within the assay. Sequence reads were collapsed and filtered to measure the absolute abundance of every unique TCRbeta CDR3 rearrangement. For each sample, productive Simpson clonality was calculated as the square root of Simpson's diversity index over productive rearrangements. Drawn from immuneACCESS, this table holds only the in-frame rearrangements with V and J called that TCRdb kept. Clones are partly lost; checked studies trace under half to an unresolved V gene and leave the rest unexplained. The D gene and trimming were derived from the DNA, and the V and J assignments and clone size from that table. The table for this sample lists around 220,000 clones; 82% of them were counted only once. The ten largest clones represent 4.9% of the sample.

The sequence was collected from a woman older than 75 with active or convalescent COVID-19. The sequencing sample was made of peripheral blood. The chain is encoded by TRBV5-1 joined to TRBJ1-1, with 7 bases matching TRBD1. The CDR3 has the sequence CASSPMGQTTEAFF. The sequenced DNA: TGCGCCAGCAGCCCGATGGGACAGACCACTGAAGCTTTCTTT.